The rows below give T cell receptor beta chains drawn from one sample of a study of vaccination and CD4 T cells after COVID-19. Antigen specificity for these receptors is unknown. TCRdb re-called the PCR reads with MiXCR, one entry per CDR3 protein. The sample includes under 25,000 distinct CDR3 sequences, over 55% of them seen just once. Sequencing used CD4+ T cells from blood, cultured in vitro. These TCRs come from a human donor who had recovered from COVID-19. Both conserved end residues are trimmed from each CDR3. Each record gives: clone size, V gene, CDR3 protein. Clone size, where shown, is once, few, many, or a class for clones that have expanded.

>NA|TRBV6-2/TRBV6-3
ASSYSASNQPQH
>few|TRBV20-1
SATTSSYNEQF
>NA|TRBV28
ATWDIYLRGGYT
>NA|TRBV20-1
SAKKAGVNEQY
>NA|TRBV28
ASSLWAASYGYT
>NA|TRBV11-3
ASSPGNTRAF
>NA|TRBV6-2/TRBV6-3
ASGPPGAAF
>few|TRBV28
ASRDSNQPQH
>NA|TRBV19
ATWRGQNTGELF
>NA|TRBV7-9
ASAFGDTQY
>NA|TRBV6-5
ASSSFRGRNYGYT
>NA|TRBV10-3
AISESGGHGGEAF
>NA|TRBV5-1
ASSLAPGTGTYEQY
>NA|TRBV7-2
ASSWDLGVGTGELF
>NA|TRBV4-1
ASSQDRAGWYEQY
>NA|TRBV20-1
SARWGDIYQPQH
>few|TRBV6-1
ASRTITGTASSYNSPLH
>NA|TRBV7-2
ASSLTTRSPSNTGELF
>NA|TRBV20-1
SAREGSVAQETQY
>NA|TRBV9
ASSVEESMNTEAF
>NA|TRBV7-9
ASSLGGALIAF
>NA|TRBV28
ASSLRGRQPQH
>NA|TRBV20-1
SALDKGSGFNEQY
>NA|TRBV7-2
ASSLKQGLFTEAF
>NA|TRBV20-1
SALDRGREKLF
>NA|TRBV6-5
ASSYLTGTDTEAF
>NA|TRBV7-9
ASTPRGRGRADTQY
>NA|TRBV20-1
SARDVQRVWYGYT
>NA|TRBV6-1
ASRGQNSYEQY
>NA|TRBV7-2
ASSPRGGTLGSPLH
>NA|TRBV7-6
ASSTSGQGKTQY
>NA|TRBV5-1
ASRARQENTEAF
>NA|TRBV9
ASSPQRNTIY
>NA|TRBV19
ASRRDSYSNQPQH
>NA|TRBV20-1
SAIGGSNQPQH
>NA|TRBV7-2
ASSLALAGMETQY
>few|TRBV27
ASSFLNSNQPQH
>NA|TRBV10-1
ASSDGGLAGGLGGELF
>NA|TRBV27
ASSLNRAGGYT
>NA|TRBV9
ASSVGQFRDGYT
>NA|TRBV7-9
ASSPLYTGVASYEQY
>few|TRBV7-9
ASSSGGGSPLH
>few|TRBV27
ASSLLTSGTYNEQF
>NA|TRBV27
ASSLVREGYEQY
>NA|TRBV7-2
ASSPEGRGRNQPQH
>NA|TRBV20-1
SAPLGGRAQH
>NA|TRBV6-4
ASSGTQGPNSPLH
>NA|TRBV7-9
ASSLSGTRGSYT
>few|TRBV6-4
ASSPDNQPQH
>NA|TRBV11-2
ASSLAGNSPLH
>NA|TRBV28
ASTVTSVYGYT
>NA|TRBV30
AQQGIGEKLF